This T cell receptor (beta chain) was retrieved from a study of T cells in localized non-small cell lung cancer. Findings and limits, study-wide: The tumor had only one region sequenced, so heterogeneity remains possible. Of the top 100 tumor clones, median about 56 were in adjacent lung, approximately 30 among its top 100.

This clone is termed medium-sized (0.01 to 0.1%). Antigen specificity is unknown. At the DNA level, this CDR3 is encoded by other sequences in the same sample as well. TCRdb's table, derived via immunoSEQ multiplex PCR, lists solely in-frame clones and lacks some. The sample shows about 57,000 clones, 80% to 95% of them seen only once. This CDR3 spans 13 amino acids. Per germline, CDR1 SGHVS and CDR2 FQNEAQ. V lost 2 bases, J lost 5 bases, and 9 bases lay in between. Here the sequenced sample was peripheral blood, taken before any cancer treatment. This TCR came from a man aged 35 to 70 with stage I lung adenocarcinoma. V gene TRBV7-8 combines with J gene TRBJ1-1; tentative D call: TRBD1 (5 bases). DNA for the CDR3: TGTGCCAGCAGCTTAACTGGGGGGACTGAAGCTTTCTTT. The encoded protein is CASSLTGGTEAFF.